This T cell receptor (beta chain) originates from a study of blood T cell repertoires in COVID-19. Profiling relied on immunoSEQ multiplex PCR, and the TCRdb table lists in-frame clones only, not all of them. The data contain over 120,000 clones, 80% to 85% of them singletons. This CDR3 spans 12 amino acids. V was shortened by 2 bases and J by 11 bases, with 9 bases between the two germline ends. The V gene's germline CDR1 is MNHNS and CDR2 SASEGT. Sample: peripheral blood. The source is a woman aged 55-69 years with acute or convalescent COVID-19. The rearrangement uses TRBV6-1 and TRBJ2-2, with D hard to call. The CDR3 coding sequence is TGTGCCAGCAGTGAACTGGGCCGAGAGCTGTTTTTT. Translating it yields CASSELGRELFF.